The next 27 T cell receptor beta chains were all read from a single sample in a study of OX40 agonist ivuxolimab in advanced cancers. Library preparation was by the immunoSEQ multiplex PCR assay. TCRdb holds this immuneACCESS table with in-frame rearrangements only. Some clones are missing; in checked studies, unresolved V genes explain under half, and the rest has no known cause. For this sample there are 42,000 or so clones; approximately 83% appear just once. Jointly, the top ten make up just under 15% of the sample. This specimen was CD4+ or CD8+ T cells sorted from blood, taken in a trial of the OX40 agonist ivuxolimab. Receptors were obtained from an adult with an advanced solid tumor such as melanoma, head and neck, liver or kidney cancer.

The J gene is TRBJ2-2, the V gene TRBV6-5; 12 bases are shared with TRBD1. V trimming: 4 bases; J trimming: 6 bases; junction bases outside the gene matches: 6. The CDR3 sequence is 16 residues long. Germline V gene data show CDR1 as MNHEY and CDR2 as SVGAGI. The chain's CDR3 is CASSWGTGGGPGELFF. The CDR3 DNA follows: TGTGCCAGCAGTTGGGGGACAGGGGGCGGTCCCGGGGAGCTGTTTTTT.

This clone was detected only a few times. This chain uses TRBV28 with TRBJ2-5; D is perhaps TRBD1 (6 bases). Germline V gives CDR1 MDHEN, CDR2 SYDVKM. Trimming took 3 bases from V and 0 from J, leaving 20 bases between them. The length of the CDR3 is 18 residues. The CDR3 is CASSFLPQRQAYQETQYF. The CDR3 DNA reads TGTGCCAGCAGTTTCCTACCCCAGCGACAGGCGTACCAAGAGACCCAGTACTTC.

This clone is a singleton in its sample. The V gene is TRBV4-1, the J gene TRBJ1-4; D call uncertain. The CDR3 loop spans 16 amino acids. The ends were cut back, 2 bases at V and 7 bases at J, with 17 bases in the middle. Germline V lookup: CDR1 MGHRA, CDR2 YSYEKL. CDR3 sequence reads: CASSQRDAPAPEKLFF. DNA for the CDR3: TGCGCCAGCAGCCAACGAGATGCCCCCGCCCCTGAAAAACTGTTTTTT.

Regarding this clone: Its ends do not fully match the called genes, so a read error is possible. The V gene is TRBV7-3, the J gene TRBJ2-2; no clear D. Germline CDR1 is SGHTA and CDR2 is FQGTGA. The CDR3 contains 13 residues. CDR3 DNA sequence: TGTGCCAGCAGCCCCGCGAACCCCGGGGAGCTGTTTTTT. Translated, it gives CASSPANPGELFF.

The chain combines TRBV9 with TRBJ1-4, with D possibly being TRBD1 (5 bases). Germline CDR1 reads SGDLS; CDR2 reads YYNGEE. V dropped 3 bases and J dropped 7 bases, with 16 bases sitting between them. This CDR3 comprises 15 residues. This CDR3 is CASSGAKGISEKLFF. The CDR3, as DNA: TGTGCCAGCAGCGGGGCGAAGGGGATTAGTGAAAAACTGTTTTTT.

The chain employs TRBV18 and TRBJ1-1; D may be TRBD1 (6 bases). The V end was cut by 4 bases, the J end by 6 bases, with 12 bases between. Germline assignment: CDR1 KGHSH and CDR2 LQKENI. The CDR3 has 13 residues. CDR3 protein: CASSLTGIPEAFF. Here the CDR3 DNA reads TGTGCCAGCTCACTCACAGGGATCCCTGAAGCTTTCTTT.

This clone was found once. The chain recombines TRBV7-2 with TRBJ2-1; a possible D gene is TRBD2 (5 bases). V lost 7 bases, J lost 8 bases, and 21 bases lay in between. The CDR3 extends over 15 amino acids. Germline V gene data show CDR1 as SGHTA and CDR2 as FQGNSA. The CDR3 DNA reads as TGTGCCAGCACCTTGAATCGGGGTTTATCGGATGAGCAGTTCTTC. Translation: CASTLNRGLSDEQFF.

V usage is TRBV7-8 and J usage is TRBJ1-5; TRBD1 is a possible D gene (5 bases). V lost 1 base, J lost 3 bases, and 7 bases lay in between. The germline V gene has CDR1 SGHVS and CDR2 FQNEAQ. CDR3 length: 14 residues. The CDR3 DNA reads TGTGCCAGCAGCTTAGGGGGGATCAATCAGCCCCAGCATTTT. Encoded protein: CASSLGGINQPQHF.

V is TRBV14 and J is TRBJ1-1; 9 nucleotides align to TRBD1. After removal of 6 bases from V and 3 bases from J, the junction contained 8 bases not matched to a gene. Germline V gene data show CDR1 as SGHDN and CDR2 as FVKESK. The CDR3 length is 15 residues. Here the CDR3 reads CASSQWTGVDTEAFF. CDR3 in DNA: TGTGCCAGCAGTCAATGGACAGGGGTTGACACTGAAGCTTTCTTT.

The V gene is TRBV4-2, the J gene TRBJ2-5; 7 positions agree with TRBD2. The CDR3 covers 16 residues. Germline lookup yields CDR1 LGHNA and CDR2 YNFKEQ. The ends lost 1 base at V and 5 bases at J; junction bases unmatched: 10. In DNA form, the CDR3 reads TGTGCCAGCAGCCAAGTTTTAGCGGGTTATTTCGAGACCCAGTACTTC. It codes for CASSQVLAGYFETQYF.

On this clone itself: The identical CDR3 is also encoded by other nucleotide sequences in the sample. CDR3 in DNA: TGTGCCAGCAGCGTAGTTGGAGGCGAGCAGTTCTTC. The encoded protein is CASSVVGGEQFF. The chain combines TRBV9 with TRBJ2-1; D is possibly TRBD2 (5 bases). Germline CDR1 is SGDLS and CDR2 is YYNGEE. The CDR3 length is 12 residues. V lost 0 bases to trimming and J lost 10 bases, with 8 bases between them.

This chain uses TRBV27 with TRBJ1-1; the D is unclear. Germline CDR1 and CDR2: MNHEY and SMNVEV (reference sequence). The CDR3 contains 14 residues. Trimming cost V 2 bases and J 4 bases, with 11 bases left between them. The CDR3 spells CASSLGGGFTEAFF. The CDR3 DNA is TGTGCCAGCAGTTTAGGAGGAGGGTTCACTGAAGCTTTCTTT.

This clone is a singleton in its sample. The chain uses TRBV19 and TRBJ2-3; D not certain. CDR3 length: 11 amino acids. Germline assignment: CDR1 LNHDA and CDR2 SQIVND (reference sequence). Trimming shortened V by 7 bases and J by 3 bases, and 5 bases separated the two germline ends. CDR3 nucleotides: TGTGCCAGTATGGCAACAGATACGCAGTATTTT. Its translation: CASMATDTQYF. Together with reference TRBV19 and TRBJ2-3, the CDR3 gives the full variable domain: DGGITQSPKYLFRKEGQNVTLSCEQNLNHDAMYWYRQDPGQGLRLIYYSQIVNDFQKGDIAEGYSVSREKKESFPLTVTSAQKNPTAFYLCASMATDTQYFGPGTRLTVL.

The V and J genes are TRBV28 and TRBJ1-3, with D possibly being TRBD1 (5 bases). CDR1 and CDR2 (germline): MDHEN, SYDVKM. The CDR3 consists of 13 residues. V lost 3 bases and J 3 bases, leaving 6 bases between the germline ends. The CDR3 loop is CASSLGGGNTIYF. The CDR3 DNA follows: TGTGCCAGCAGTTTGGGGGGTGGAAACACCATATATTTT.

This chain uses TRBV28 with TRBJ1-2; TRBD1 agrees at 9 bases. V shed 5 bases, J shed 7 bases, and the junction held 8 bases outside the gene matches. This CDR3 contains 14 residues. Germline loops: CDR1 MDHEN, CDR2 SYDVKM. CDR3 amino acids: CASSLTGTGFGYTF. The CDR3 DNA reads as TGTGCCAGCAGTCTGACCGGGACAGGGTTTGGCTACACCTTC.

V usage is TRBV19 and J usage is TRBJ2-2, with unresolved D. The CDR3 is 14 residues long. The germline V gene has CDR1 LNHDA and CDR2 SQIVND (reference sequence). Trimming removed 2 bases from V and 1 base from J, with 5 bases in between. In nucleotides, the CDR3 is TGTGCCAGTAGTATACCCAGGAACACCGGGGAGCTGTTTTTT. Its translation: CASSIPRNTGELFF.

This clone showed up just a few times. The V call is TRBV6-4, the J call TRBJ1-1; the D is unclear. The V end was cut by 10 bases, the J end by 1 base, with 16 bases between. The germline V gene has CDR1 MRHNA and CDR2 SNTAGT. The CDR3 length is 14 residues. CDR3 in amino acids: CANGPCIPNTEAFF. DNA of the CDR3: TGTGCCAATGGACCGTGCATCCCGAACACTGAAGCTTTCTTT.

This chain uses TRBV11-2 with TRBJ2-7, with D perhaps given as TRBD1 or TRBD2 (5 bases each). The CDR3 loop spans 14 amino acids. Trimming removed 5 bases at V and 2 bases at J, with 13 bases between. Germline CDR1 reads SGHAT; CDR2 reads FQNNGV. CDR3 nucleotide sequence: TGTGCCAGCAGCGACGGGGTAGGGGCCTACGAGCAGTACGTC. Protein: CASSDGVGAYEQYV.

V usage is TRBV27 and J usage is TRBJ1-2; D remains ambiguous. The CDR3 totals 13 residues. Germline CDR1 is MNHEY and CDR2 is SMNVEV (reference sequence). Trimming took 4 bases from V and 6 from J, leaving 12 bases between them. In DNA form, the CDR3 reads TGTGCCAGCAGTTCCGCAGGCGTGGATGGCTACACCTTC. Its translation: CASSSAGVDGYTF.

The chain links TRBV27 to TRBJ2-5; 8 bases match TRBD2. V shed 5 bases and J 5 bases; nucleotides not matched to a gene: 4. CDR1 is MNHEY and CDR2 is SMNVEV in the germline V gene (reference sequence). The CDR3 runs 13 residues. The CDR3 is CASSLAGWETQYF. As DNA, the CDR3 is TGTGCCAGCAGTCTAGCGGGTTGGGAGACCCAGTACTTC.

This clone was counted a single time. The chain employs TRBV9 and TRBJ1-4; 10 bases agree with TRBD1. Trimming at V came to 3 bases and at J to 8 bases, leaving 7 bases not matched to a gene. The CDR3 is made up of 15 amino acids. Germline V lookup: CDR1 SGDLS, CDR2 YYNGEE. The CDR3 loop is CASSADRGREEKLFF. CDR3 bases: TGTGCCAGCAGCGCCGACAGGGGGCGAGAGGAAAAACTGTTTTTT.

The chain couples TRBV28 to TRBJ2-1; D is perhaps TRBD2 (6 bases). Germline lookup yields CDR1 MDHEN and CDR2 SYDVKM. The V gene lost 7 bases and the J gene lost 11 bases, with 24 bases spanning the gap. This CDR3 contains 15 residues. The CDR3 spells CASTLFRGIGEQQFF. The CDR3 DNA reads TGTGCCAGCACTCTTTTCCGGGGGATTGGGGAGCAGCAGTTCTTC.

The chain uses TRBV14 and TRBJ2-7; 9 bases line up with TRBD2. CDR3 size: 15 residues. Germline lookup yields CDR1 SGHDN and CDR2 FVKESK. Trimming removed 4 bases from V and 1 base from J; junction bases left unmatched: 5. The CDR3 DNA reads TGTGCCAGCAGCCGGAAGCGGGAGGCTTCCTACGAGCAGTACTTC. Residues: CASSRKREASYEQYF.

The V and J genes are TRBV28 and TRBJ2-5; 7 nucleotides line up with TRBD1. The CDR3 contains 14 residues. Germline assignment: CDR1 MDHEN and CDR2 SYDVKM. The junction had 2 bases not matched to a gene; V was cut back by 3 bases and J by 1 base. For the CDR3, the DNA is TGTGCCAGCAGTTTGGGGGACAGCCAAGAGACCCAGTACTTC. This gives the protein CASSLGDSQETQYF.

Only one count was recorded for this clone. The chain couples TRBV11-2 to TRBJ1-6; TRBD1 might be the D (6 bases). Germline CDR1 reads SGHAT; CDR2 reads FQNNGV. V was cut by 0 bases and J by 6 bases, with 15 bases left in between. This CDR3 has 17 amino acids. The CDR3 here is CASSLDPSDRANSPLHF. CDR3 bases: TGTGCCAGCAGCTTAGACCCCTCGGACAGAGCTAATTCACCCCTCCACTTT.

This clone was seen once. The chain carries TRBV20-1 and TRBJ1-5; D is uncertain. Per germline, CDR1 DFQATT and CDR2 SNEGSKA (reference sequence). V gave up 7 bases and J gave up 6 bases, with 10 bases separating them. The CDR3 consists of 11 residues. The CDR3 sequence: CSVRVGQPQHF. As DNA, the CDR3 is TGCAGTGTAAGGGTTGGTCAGCCCCAGCATTTT.

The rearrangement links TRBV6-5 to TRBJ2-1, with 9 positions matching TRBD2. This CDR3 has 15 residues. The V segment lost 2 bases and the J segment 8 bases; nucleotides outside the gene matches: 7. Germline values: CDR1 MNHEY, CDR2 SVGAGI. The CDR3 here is CASSYPRTSEDEQFF. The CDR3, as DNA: TGTGCCAGCAGTTACCCCCGGACTAGCGAAGATGAGCAGTTCTTC.